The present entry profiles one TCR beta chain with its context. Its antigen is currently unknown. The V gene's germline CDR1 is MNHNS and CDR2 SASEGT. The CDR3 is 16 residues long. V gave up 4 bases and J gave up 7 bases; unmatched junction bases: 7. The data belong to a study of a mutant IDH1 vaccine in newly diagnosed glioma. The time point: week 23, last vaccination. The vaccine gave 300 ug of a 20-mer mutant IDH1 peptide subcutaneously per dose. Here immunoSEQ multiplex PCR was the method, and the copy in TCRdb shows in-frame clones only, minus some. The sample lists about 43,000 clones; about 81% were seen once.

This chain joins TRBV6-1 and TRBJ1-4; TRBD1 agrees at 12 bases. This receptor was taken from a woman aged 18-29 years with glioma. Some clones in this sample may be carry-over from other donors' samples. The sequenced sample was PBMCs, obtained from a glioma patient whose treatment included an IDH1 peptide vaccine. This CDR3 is CASSAWGQGAREKLFF. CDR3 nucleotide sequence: TGTGCCAGCAGTGCGTGGGGACAGGGGGCCCGTGAAAAACTGTTTTTT.